Listed below are T cell receptor beta chains from one sample, sequenced in a study of blood T cell repertoires in COVID-19. Using immunoSEQ multiplex PCR, the repertoire was profiled, and TCRdb retains in-frame clones only, with some absent. The sample records a few hundred thousand clones, 80% to 95% being singletons. Specimen: peripheral blood. The receptors were gathered from a woman aged 25 to 39 with COVID-19, enrolled during active disease. Each CDR3 is given without its conserved first and last residue. Each record gives: V gene, D gene, CDR3 protein. D genes are given only for firm matches.

TRBV7-2,-,ASSRIDSNEQY
TRBV6-5,-,ASSGGLDGYT
TRBV4-3,-,ASSQEAGYDYGYT
TRBV11-2,TRBD2,ASSLVVAGLPYEQY
TRBV19,-,ASSTSSMWGRNQPQH
TRBV6-4,TRBD1,IWDRVFPGELF
TRBV10-3,-,AISERGDSYEQY
TRBV6-6,-,ASRLGEFVEQY
TRBV10-1,-,ASRLTWGGSYEQY
TRBV10-3,TRBD2,AISAHSGRAAGELF
TRBV5-1,-,ASSLDSGTSGYT
TRBV27,-,ASSPVGSYEQY
TRBV2,TRBD1,ASSPGQNQPQH
TRBV19,-,ASSIGRGNTEAF
TRBV28,TRBD2,ASKEAGGNLAGDEQY
TRBV10-2,-,ASSEGRGGRLEQF
TRBV12-2,-,ASRQNTPGTSGSSEQY
TRBV5-4,TRBD2,ATAPLAVYNEQF
TRBV19,TRBD1,ASSMTGTGFYGYT
TRBV6-6,-,ASRGPGETQY
TRBV19,-,ASSPELGSAQY
TRBV5-1,TRBD1,ASSLRQGADTEAF
TRBV6-5,-,ASSRTDDNSPLH
TRBV25-1,TRBD1,ASSDWTGSDTEAF
TRBV27,-,ASNRFPSNQPQH
TRBV5-1,-,ASSEREHTGELF
TRBV2,-,ASSARQSRGELF
TRBV2,-,ASRRGIYEQY
TRBV2,TRBD1,ASLGQGPTYEQY
TRBV11-2,-,ASRPVPGYNSPLH
TRBV30,TRBD2,AWSVRLSGGELF
TRBV29-1,-,SVEGTDSYEQY
TRBV9,TRBD2,ASSVVGGRRETQY
TRBV6-6,-,ASSDTSGNTGELF